This T cell receptor beta chain came from a study of siplizumab effects on memory and regulatory T cells. Study-level findings and limits: Unstimulated subsets were the mapping target of only a minor fraction of alloreactive clones. In roughly 75-95% of proliferating CD4+ or CD8+ clones, a naive or memory phenotype could not be assigned.

V was trimmed by 10 bases and J by 0 bases, leaving 13 bases between them. The CDR3 totals 14 residues. Germline-derived CDR1 and CDR2 are MNHNS and SASEGT. For this clone: No antigen is known for it.

Across a few donor pairs, the naive, memory, effector memory and TEMRA subsets were sequenced without stimulation. The data were produced by immunoSEQ multiplex PCR, yet TCRdb's version contains in-frame clones alone and is incomplete. Of 37,000 or so clones in the sample, roughly 90% were seen once. This TCR was sampled from a human donor in good health. The sample taken for sequencing was naive CD4+ T cells sorted from blood. The V and J genes are TRBV6-1 and TRBJ2-1; D gene unclear. CDR3 coding DNA: TGTGCCACCCAGGCCGCTATCTCCTACAATGAGCAGTTCTTC. It yields the protein CATQAAISYNEQFF.